The 21 T cell receptor beta chains in this list originate from one sample, sequenced in a study of blood T cell repertoires in COVID-19. Using immunoSEQ multiplex PCR, the repertoire was profiled, and TCRdb retains in-frame clones only, with some absent. The repertoire holds fewer than 90,000 clones, with nearly 95% as singletons. What was sequenced was peripheral blood. The receptor set was obtained from a human donor with active COVID-19. The donor label of this sample is uncertain.

This chain connects TRBV6-5 to TRBJ1-2; 7 nucleotides agree with TRBD1. The ends lost 0 bases at V and 4 bases at J; junction bases unmatched: 8. This CDR3 has 16 amino acids. CDR1 and CDR2 (germline): MNHEY, SVGAGI. CDR3 amino acids: CASSYSRGQGPYGYTF. The DNA of the CDR3 is TGTGCCAGCAGTTACTCGAGGGGGCAGGGTCCCTATGGCTACACCTTC.

The chain links TRBV2 to TRBJ2-7; no firm D call. Germline V lookup: CDR1 SNHLY, CDR2 FYNNEI. V was trimmed by 8 bases and J by 4 bases, leaving 27 bases between them. The CDR3 totals 17 residues. CDR3 sequence (DNA): TGTGCCAGCGGCGAGAAGCTCTACTACCCAAATGTGTACGAGCAGTACTTC. The encoded protein is CASGEKLYYPNVYEQYF.

Concerning this clone: This CDR3 is also generated by other DNA sequences in the sample. The chain employs TRBV29-1 and TRBJ1-1; possible D gene TRBD1, 6 bases. The V end lost 3 bases, the J end lost 2 bases, and 10 bases lay between the germline ends. In germline, CDR1 is SQVTM, CDR2 ANQGSEA. This CDR3 has 13 amino acids. In nucleotides, the CDR3 is TGCAGCGTTGAGCGTGGGGGCAACACTGAAGCTTTCTTT. It specifies CSVERGGNTEAFF.

The CDR3 DNA reads as TGTGCCAGCAGCTTCGACTCCACCTACGAGCAGTACTTC. This translates into CASSFDSTYEQYF. The chain couples TRBV7-2 to TRBJ2-7; D not resolved. The CDR3 loop spans 13 amino acids. CDR1 and CDR2 from the germline V gene are SGHTA and FQGNSA. Trimming removed 3 bases at V and 2 bases at J, with 8 bases between.

The chain recombines TRBV7-2 with TRBJ1-2; 8 nucleotides line up with TRBD1. CDR3 length equals 15 residues. Trimming removed 4 bases from V and 2 bases from J; junction bases left unmatched: 6. CDR1 and CDR2 (germline): SGHTA, FQGNSA. CDR3 DNA sequence: TGTGCCAGCAGCTCGACAGGGGATAGGAACTATGGCTACACCTTC. It translates to CASSSTGDRNYGYTF.

The chain has TRBV11-2 and TRBJ2-7; D not resolved. Deletions cut 3 bases from V and 7 bases from J, with 13 bases between. From germline, CDR1 is SGHAT and CDR2 FQNNGV. The CDR3 has 13 amino acids. This CDR3 reads CASSFGSAGEQYF. The CDR3 DNA reads TGTGCCAGCAGCTTCGGGTCCGCCGGGGAGCAGTACTTC.

The chain links TRBV28 to TRBJ2-1; possible D gene TRBD1, 5 bases. The germline gives CDR1 MDHEN, CDR2 SYDVKM. V lost 5 bases, J lost 5 bases, and 19 bases lay in between. This CDR3 is built from 16 residues. Here the CDR3 DNA reads TGTGCCAGCAGTCCATTCAGGGCCCCAAGACACAATGAGCAGTTCTTC. It is translated as CASSPFRAPRHNEQFF. Based on the CDR3 plus reference TRBV28 and TRBJ2-1, the full variable domain is DVKVTQSSRYLVKRTGEKVFLECVQDMDHENMFWYRQDPGLGLRLIYFSYDVKMKEKGDIPEGYSVSREKKERFSLILESASTNQTSMYLCASSPFRAPRHNEQFFGPGTRLTVL.

The chain couples TRBV5-1 to TRBJ1-1; tentatively, D is TRBD1 (6 bases). Germline V gene lookup returns CDR1 SGHRS and CDR2 YFSETQ. There are 15 residues in the CDR3. Deletions cut 1 base from V and 4 bases from J, with 14 bases between. CDR3 DNA sequence: TGCGCCAGCAGCTTGACAGGGATCAGTGGCACTGAAGCTTTCTTT. It yields the protein CASSLTGISGTEAFF.

This chain joins TRBV7-9 and TRBJ2-7; 13 bases align to TRBD2. The CDR3 contains 15 residues. Germline V gene sequence: CDR1 SEHNR, CDR2 FQNEAQ (reference sequence). J was trimmed by 5 bases and V by 5 bases; bases with no gene match: 6. In nucleotides, the CDR3 is TGTGCCAGCAGCCTGAGGACTAGCGGGAGAGACGAGCAGTACTTC. Translated: CASSLRTSGRDEQYF.

The chain uses TRBV5-6 and TRBJ2-1; a possible D gene is TRBD1 (6 bases). The CDR3 has 12 residues. From germline, CDR1 is SGHDT and CDR2 YYEEEE. Trimming shortened V by 4 bases and J by 12 bases, and 14 bases separated the two germline ends. The CDR3 reads CASSKTQGWQFF. The DNA of the CDR3 is TGTGCCAGCAGCAAGACGCAGGGGTGGCAGTTCTTC. The full variable domain, with the rest looked up from reference TRBV5-6 and TRBJ2-1, is DAGVTQSPTHLIKTRGQQVTLRCSPKSGHDTVSWYQQALGQGPQFIFQYYEEEERQRGNFPDRFSGHQFPNYSSELNVNALLLGDSALYLCASSKTQGWQFFGPGTRLTVL.

The CDR3 DNA follows: TGTGCCAGCCGCCTTTCGGCGGGAGGGCGTAATGAGCAGTTCTTC. Residues: CASRLSAGGRNEQFF. This chain connects TRBV7-2 to TRBJ2-1; 9 bases align to TRBD2. J was trimmed by 7 bases and V by 8 bases; bases with no gene match: 12. Germline assignment: CDR1 SGHTA and CDR2 FQGNSA. CDR3 size: 15 residues.

This clone was seen only once. The chain joins TRBV7-2 to TRBJ2-3, with 11 bases matching TRBD2. The CDR3 has 14 amino acids. Germline V lookup: CDR1 SGHTA, CDR2 FQGNSA. Trimming at V came to 4 bases and at J to 4 bases, leaving 1 base not matched to a gene. The CDR3 region has the DNA TGTGCCAGCAGCTCACTAGCGGGAGCAGATACGCAGTATTTT. Translation gives CASSSLAGADTQYF.

This clone was detected once. The chain has TRBV5-6 and TRBJ2-7, with TRBD2 matching over 14 bases. Germline assignment: CDR1 SGHDT and CDR2 YYEEEE. V dropped 4 bases and J dropped 1; count of bases not matched to a gene: 10. The length of the CDR3 is 18 residues. As DNA, the CDR3 is TGTGCCAGCAGCATGGGACTAGCGGGAGTTTTTGGGTCCTACGAGCAGTACTTC. Translating it yields CASSMGLAGVFGSYEQYF.

The rearrangement joins TRBV11-3 to TRBJ2-4, with a weak D call TRBD2 (7 bases). Germline-derived CDR1 and CDR2 are SGHNT and YENEEA. With 5 bases removed from V and 8 bases from J, the gap between germline ends came to 13 bases. The CDR3 contains 13 residues. CDR3 loop: CASSLRGGDIQYF. CDR3 coding DNA: TGTGCCAGCAGCCTTAGAGGGGGGGACATTCAGTACTTC.

This clone occurred once. The chain joins TRBV29-1 to TRBJ1-4; D is perhaps TRBD1 (5 bases). CDR3 size: 13 residues. Germline lookup yields CDR1 SQVTM and CDR2 ANQGSEA. Trimming took 4 bases from V and 3 from J, leaving 9 bases between them. This CDR3 reads CSVGGRSNEKLFF. In DNA form, the CDR3 reads TGCAGCGTTGGGGGCAGATCTAATGAAAAACTGTTTTTT.

This clone was recorded once. The V and J genes are TRBV7-8 and TRBJ1-6; 7 bases line up with TRBD1. J was trimmed by 4 bases and V by 4 bases; bases with no gene match: 4. CDR3 size: 15 residues. In germline, CDR1 is SGHVS, CDR2 FQNEAQ. The CDR3 DNA sequence: TGTGCCAGCAGCTCGGGACAGCTATATAATTCACCCCTCCACTTT. Residues: CASSSGQLYNSPLHF.

The CDR3 bases are TGTGCCAGCAGGGAGAATAGCAATCAGCCCCAGCATTTT. Its translation is CASRENSNQPQHF. The J gene is TRBJ1-5, the V gene TRBV6-5; D not resolved. V was shortened by 6 bases and J by 0 bases, with 6 bases between the two germline ends. This CDR3 is built from 13 residues. Germline V lookup: CDR1 MNHEY, CDR2 SVGAGI.

The chain couples TRBV3-1 (or the pseudogene TRBV3-2) to TRBJ1-1; no clear D gene. Looked up from germline, CDR1 is LGHDT and CDR2 is YNNKEL (reference sequence). V was clipped by 1 base and J by 1 base, with 7 bases between them. The CDR3 runs 14 residues. The CDR3 sequence: CASSQVSENTEAFF. DNA of the CDR3: TGTGCCAGCAGCCAAGTCTCAGAGAACACTGAAGCTTTCTTT.

The chain joins TRBV19 to TRBJ2-7; TRBD2 matches at 8 bases. The germline CDR1 and CDR2 sequences are LNHDA and SQIVND (reference sequence). The junction had 4 bases not matched to a gene; V was cut back by 4 bases and J by 2 bases. The CDR3 has 14 residues. This CDR3 reads CASSTPGGTYEQYF. In DNA, the CDR3 is TGTGCCAGTAGTACCCCGGGAGGGACCTACGAGCAGTACTTC. The whole variable domain, filled in from reference TRBV19 and TRBJ2-7, reads DGGITQSPKYLFRKEGQNVTLSCEQNLNHDAMYWYRQDPGQGLRLIYYSQIVNDFQKGDIAEGYSVSREKKESFPLTVTSAQKNPTAFYLCASSTPGGTYEQYFGPGTRLTVT.

The chain's CDR3 is CASVPGLNGYEQYF. The CDR3 bases are TGTGCCAGCGTCCCGGGACTGAACGGATACGAGCAGTACTTC. The chain has TRBV6-5 and TRBJ2-7, with D perhaps matching TRBD2 (6 bases). V gave up 8 bases and J gave up 4 bases, with 18 bases separating them. Germline CDR1 reads MNHEY; CDR2 reads SVGAGI. This CDR3 spans 14 amino acids.

The rearrangement joins TRBV7-9 to TRBJ2-7; D unresolved. CDR3 length: 16 amino acids. Germline V gene data show CDR1 as SEHNR and CDR2 as FQNEAQ (reference sequence). V was pared by 1 base and J by 3 bases, with 16 bases between. CDR3 in DNA: TGTGCCAGCAGCTTAGTGGTTGGAACAGAATACTACGAGCAGTACTTC. Encoded protein: CASSLVVGTEYYEQYF.